The entry that follows covers one T cell receptor (beta chain) sequence. This sample is part of a study of blood T cell repertoires in COVID-19. Generated by immunoSEQ multiplex PCR, the TCRdb table keeps only in-frame clones and is missing some. The sample consists of 200,000 to 300,000 clones, more than 80% of them appearing once. CDR1 LNHDA and CDR2 SQIVND come from the germline V gene (reference sequence). Trimming took 4 bases from V and 3 from J, leaving 15 bases between them. The CDR3 spans 15 residues. The sequence was obtained from a middle-aged woman with acute or convalescent COVID-19. The chain uses TRBV19 and TRBJ1-2; no clear D gene. The sequenced material came from peripheral blood. The CDR3 loop reads CASSNSGRTHYGYTF. DNA for the CDR3: TGTGCCAGTAGTAACTCCGGGAGGACCCACTATGGCTACACCTTC.